By share of the sample, the clone carrying this TCR beta chain is medium-sized. The data derive from a study of circulating CD8 cells and anti-PD-1 response in melanoma. Germline V gene lookup returns CDR1 MGHDK and CDR2 SYGVNS. V lost 2 bases and J 5 bases, leaving 9 bases between the germline ends. The CDR3 covers 14 residues. Live CD3+CD8+TCRalphabeta+ cells were sorted into four subsets by PD-1 and/or TIGIT. Using approximately 14 ng of total RNA, TCR libraries were made with the QIAseq Immune Repertoire TCR panel. TCRdb re-called the reads through MiXCR, storing one row per CDR3 protein. Among about 1,200 distinct CDR3 sequences listed, around 6.3% were seen once.

The V call is TRBV25-1, the J call TRBJ2-2; either TRBD1 or TRBD2 may supply D (5 bases each). The specimen was CD8+ T cells from PBMCs, collected at baseline or after one month of anti-PD-1 therapy (not recorded which). This TCR came from a human donor with melanoma. The chain's CDR3 is CASSESRETGELFF. The CDR3 DNA follows: TGTGCCAGCAGTGAAAGCAGGGAGACCGGGGAGCTGTTTTTT.